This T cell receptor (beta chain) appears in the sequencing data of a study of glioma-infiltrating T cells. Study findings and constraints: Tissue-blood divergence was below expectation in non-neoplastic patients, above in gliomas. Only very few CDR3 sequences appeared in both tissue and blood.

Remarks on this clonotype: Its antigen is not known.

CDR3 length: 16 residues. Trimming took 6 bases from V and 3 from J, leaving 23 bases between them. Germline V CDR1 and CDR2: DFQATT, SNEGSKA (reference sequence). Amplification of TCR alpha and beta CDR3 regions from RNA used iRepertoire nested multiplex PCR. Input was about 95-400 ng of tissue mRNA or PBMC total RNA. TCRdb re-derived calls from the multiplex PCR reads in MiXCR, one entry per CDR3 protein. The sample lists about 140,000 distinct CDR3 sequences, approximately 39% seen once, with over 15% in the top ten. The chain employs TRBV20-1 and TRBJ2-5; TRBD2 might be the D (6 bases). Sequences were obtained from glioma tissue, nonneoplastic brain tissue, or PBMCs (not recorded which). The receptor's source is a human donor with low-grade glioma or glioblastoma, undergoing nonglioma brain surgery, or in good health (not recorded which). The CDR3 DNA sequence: TGCAGTGCGGAAAGCCCGGGACTGGTTGCGGAAGAGACCCAGTACTTC. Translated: CSAESPGLVAEETQYF.